The next 18 T cell receptor beta chains were all read from a single sample in a study of T cell responses to AZD1222 COVID-19 vaccine. TCRdb keeps only in-frame clones here, not all; method: immunoSEQ multiplex PCR. In the table there are about 120,000 clones, roughly nine tenths of which are singletons. Sequencing was performed on peripheral blood, taken on day 0 of AZD1222 vaccination. The receptor source for this set is an adult in good health.

The V call is TRBV5-8, the J call TRBJ1-1; TRBD1 matches 7 bases. Germline V gives CDR1 SGHTS, CDR2 YDEGEE. The CDR3 runs to 18 residues. The trim removed 7 bases at V and 7 bases at J, leaving 25 bases unmatched. The CDR3 protein is CASRIANSVGRGLNEAFF. The CDR3 DNA is TGTGCCAGCCGCATAGCTAACAGTGTAGGAAGGGGGCTTAATGAAGCTTTCTTT. Combining the CDR3 with reference TRBV5-8 and TRBJ1-1 gives the whole variable domain EAGVTQSPTHLIKTRGQQATLRCSPISGHTSVYWYQQALGLGLQFLLWYDEGEERNRGNFPPRFSGRQFPNYSSELNVNALELEDSALYLCASRIANSVGRGLNEAFFGQGTRLTVV.

This clone was seen once. The chain couples TRBV5-8 to TRBJ2-3, with D maybe TRBD2 (5 bases). With 8 bases removed from V and 2 bases from J, the gap between germline ends came to 9 bases. Germline CDR1 and CDR2: SGHTS and YDEGEE. The CDR3 runs 12 residues. The CDR3 DNA is TGTGCCAGTCGGGGAGACACAGATACGCAGTATTTT. It is translated as CASRGDTDTQYF.

V is TRBV9 and J is TRBJ1-5; TRBD1 matches 8 bases. V lost 4 bases, J lost 7 bases, and 10 bases stayed unmatched. The CDR3 has 15 amino acids. The germline CDR1 and CDR2 sequences are SGDLS and YYNGEE. The CDR3 spells CASSSRTGSSQPQHF. The CDR3 DNA sequence: TGTGCCAGCAGCTCCCGGACAGGGTCTAGCCAGCCCCAGCATTTT.

This clone was detected a few times. This rearrangement joins TRBV9 to TRBJ2-3; no firm D call. CDR3 length: 14 residues. The germline V and J ends were trimmed by 4 bases and 4 bases, with 13 bases remaining between them. Germline V gene lookup returns CDR1 SGDLS and CDR2 YYNGEE. The DNA of the CDR3 is TGTGCCAGCAGCCCTCGATACTACGCAGATACGCAGTATTTT. Its translation: CASSPRYYADTQYF.

J is TRBJ2-1 and V is TRBV5-4, with 12 bases that match TRBD2. CDR1 SGHNT and CDR2 YYREEE come from the germline V gene (reference sequence). Trimming removed 4 bases from V and 3 bases from J; junction bases left unmatched: 2. This CDR3 is 15 amino acids long. The CDR3 is CASSKTSGGYNEQFF. CDR3 bases: TGTGCCAGCAGCAAGACTAGCGGGGGCTACAATGAGCAGTTCTTC.

The rearrangement links TRBV11-3 to TRBJ2-1, with 13 positions matching TRBD2. CDR3 length equals 17 residues. J was trimmed by 3 bases and V by 4 bases; bases with no gene match: 6. Germline assignment: CDR1 SGHNT and CDR2 YENEEA. This chain's CDR3 is CASSSGLAGDLYNEQFF. The CDR3 DNA reads TGTGCCAGCAGCTCCGGACTAGCGGGAGACCTCTACAATGAGCAGTTCTTC.

This sequence joins TRBV7-2 and TRBJ2-3; 9 bases are a match to TRBD2. CDR1 and CDR2 (germline): SGHTA, FQGNSA. This CDR3 has 15 amino acids. J was trimmed by 6 bases and V by 2 bases; bases with no gene match: 6. The CDR3 nucleotides are TGTGCCAGCAGCTTACTGGCGGGAGGGAGGGATACGCAGTATTTT. This encodes CASSLLAGGRDTQYF.

This chain uses TRBV6-2 or TRBV6-3 with TRBJ1-3, with D possibly matching TRBD1 (5 bases). This CDR3 is built from 14 residues. Germline CDR1 and CDR2: MNHEY and SVGEGT. Trimming removed 6 bases at V and 4 bases at J, with 13 bases between. The CDR3 coding sequence is TGTGCCAGCAGCATCAGGGAATACGGAAACACCATATATTTT. The encoded protein is CASSIREYGNTIYF.

The rearrangement joins TRBV18 to TRBJ1-4, with D perhaps matching TRBD1 (5 bases). Germline CDR1 reads KGHSH; CDR2 reads LQKENI. Trimming removed 2 bases from V and 7 bases from J, with 8 bases in between. The CDR3 is 13 amino acids. The CDR3: CASSPIRGEKLFF. CDR3 in DNA: TGTGCCAGCTCACCAATAAGGGGTGAAAAACTGTTTTTT.

Here the CDR3 DNA reads TGTGCCAGCTCACCGAGACAGGGATCGAACACCGGGGAGCTGTTTTTT. Translating it yields CASSPRQGSNTGELFF. This chain connects TRBV18 to TRBJ2-2; the match to TRBD1 covers 7 bases. The CDR3 length is 16 residues. The germline V gene encodes CDR1 KGHSH and CDR2 LQKENI. V was clipped by 3 bases and J by 0 bases; unmatched bases: 4.

The chain combines TRBV15 with TRBJ2-7, with TRBD2 as a possible D gene (6 bases). The CDR3 runs to 15 residues. The ends were cut back, 3 bases at V and 5 bases at J, with 17 bases in the middle. Germline CDR1 LNHNV, CDR2 YYDKDF (reference sequence). The CDR3 DNA is TGTGCCACCAGCAGGATTGGAGGGGCGCATAACGAGCAGTACTTC. This translates into CATSRIGGAHNEQYF.

This clone has just one count. The chain joins TRBV5-5 to TRBJ1-6, with D possibly TRBD1 on 6 matching bases. The CDR3 has 15 amino acids. Germline CDR1 and CDR2: SGHKS and YYEKEE (reference sequence). Trimming cost V 0 bases and J 8 bases, with 12 bases left between them. The CDR3, as DNA: TGTGCCAGCAGCTTGGCCGGGACACTTGATTCACCCCTCCACTTT. Residues: CASSLAGTLDSPLHF.

The chain combines TRBV4-2 with TRBJ2-1; 8 bases align to TRBD2. This CDR3 has 17 amino acids. Germline values: CDR1 LGHNA, CDR2 YNFKEQ. The junction had 11 bases not matched to a gene; V was cut back by 0 bases and J by 7 bases. CDR3 bases: TGTGCCAGCAGCCAAGATCTTCCGATTTCTAGCGGGAATGAGCAGTTCTTC. This translates into CASSQDLPISSGNEQFF.

The chain has TRBV18 and TRBJ1-4; D is ambiguous. Germline V lookup: CDR1 KGHSH, CDR2 LQKENI. Trimming removed 6 bases from V and 5 bases from J, with 16 bases in between. The CDR3 totals 15 residues. CDR3: CASSANQALNEKLFF. The CDR3 nucleotides read TGTGCCAGCTCCGCGAATCAAGCACTCAATGAAAAACTGTTTTTT.

The chain carries TRBV29-1 and TRBJ1-4, with D possibly being TRBD1 (5 bases). V shed 6 bases and J shed 5 bases, with 7 bases lying between them. The V gene's germline CDR1 is SQVTM and CDR2 ANQGSEA. This CDR3 has 11 residues. CDR3 sequence reads: CSVRDNEKLFF. The CDR3 nucleotides are TGCAGCGTCCGGGACAATGAAAAACTGTTTTTT.

This clone was picked up one time. The chain joins TRBV5-6 to TRBJ2-3; 8 positions agree with TRBD2. CDR1 and CDR2 (germline): SGHDT, YYEEEE. The CDR3 extends over 15 amino acids. V shed 4 bases and J 0 bases; nucleotides not matched to a gene: 4. The CDR3 sequence: CASSVAGISTDTQYF. The CDR3 DNA is TGTGCCAGCAGCGTAGCGGGAATTAGCACAGATACGCAGTATTTT.

This clone is judged medium-sized (0.01 to 0.1%). The CDR3, as DNA: TGTGCCAGCAGCTTCGGCAGGGCCGGGAGGAATTCACCCCTCCACTTT. It yields the protein CASSFGRAGRNSPLHF. The chain has TRBV5-4 and TRBJ1-6, with a weak D call TRBD1 (5 bases). The CDR3 runs to 16 residues. Between the trimmed V and J ends, which lost 2 bases and 7 bases, there was a span of 16 bases. The germline V gene encodes CDR1 SGHNT and CDR2 YYREEE (reference sequence).

The genes are TRBV19 and TRBJ2-7, with TRBD2 identical over 7 bases. V gave up 3 bases and J gave up 6 bases; unmatched junction bases: 8. This CDR3 has 14 residues. Germline V gene lookup returns CDR1 LNHDA and CDR2 SQIVND (reference sequence). The CDR3 nucleotides read TGTGCCAGTAGTATGGCCGGCGGGAGCGGCGAGCAGTACGTC. Its translation: CASSMAGGSGEQYV.